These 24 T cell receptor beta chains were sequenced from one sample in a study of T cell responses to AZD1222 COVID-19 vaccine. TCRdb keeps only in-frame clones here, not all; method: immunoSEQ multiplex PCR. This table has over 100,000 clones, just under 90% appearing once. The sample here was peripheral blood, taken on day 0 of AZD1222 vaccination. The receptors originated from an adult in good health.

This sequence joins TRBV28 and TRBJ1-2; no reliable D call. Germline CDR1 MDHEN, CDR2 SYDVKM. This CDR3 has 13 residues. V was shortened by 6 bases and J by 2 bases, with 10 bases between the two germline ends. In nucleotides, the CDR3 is TGTGCCAGCAGGGTCGACATAAACTATGGCTACACCTTC. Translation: CASRVDINYGYTF.

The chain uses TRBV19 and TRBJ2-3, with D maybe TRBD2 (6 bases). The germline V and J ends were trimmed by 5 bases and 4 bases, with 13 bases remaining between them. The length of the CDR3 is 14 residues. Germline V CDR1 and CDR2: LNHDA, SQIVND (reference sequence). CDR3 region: CASSEGRRADTQYF. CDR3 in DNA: TGTGCCAGTAGTGAAGGGAGGAGGGCAGATACGCAGTATTTT.

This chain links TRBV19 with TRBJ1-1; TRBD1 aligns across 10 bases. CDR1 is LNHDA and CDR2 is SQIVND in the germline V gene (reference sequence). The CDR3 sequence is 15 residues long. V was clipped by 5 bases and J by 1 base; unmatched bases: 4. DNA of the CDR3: TGTGCCAGTAGTTTATGGACAGGGGGGAACACTGAAGCTTTCTTT. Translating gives CASSLWTGGNTEAFF.

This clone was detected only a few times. The CDR3 DNA follows: TGTGCCAGCAGTGCCCAGTGGGGCCTCTCCTACGAGCAGTACTTC. Translated: CASSAQWGLSYEQYF. V is TRBV2 and J is TRBJ2-7, with D perhaps matching TRBD1 (5 bases). The CDR3 runs to 15 residues. Germline CDR1 is SNHLY and CDR2 is FYNNEI. Trimming cost V 4 bases and J 0 bases, with 13 bases left between them. The full variable domain, completed using reference TRBV2 and TRBJ2-7, is EPEVTQTPSHQVTQMGQEVILRCVPISNHLYFYWYRQILGQKVEFLVSFYNNEISEKSEIFDDQFSVERPDGSNFTLKIRSTKLEDSAMYFCASSAQWGLSYEQYFGPGTRLTVT.

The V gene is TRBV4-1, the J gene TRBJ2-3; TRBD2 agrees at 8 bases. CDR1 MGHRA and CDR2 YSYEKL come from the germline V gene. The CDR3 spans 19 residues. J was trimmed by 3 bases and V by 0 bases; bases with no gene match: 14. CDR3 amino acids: CASSQDRSGSRVKTDTQYF. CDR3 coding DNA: TGCGCCAGCAGCCAAGATAGAAGCGGGAGTCGAGTGAAAACAGATACGCAGTATTTT.

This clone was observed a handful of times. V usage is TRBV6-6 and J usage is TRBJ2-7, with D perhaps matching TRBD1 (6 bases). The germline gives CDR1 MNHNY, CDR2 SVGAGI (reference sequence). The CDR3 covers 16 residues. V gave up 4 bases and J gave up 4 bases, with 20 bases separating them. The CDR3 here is CASSSLQGLDRYEQYF. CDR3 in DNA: TGTGCCAGCAGTTCCCTACAGGGTCTAGACCGGTACGAGCAGTACTTC.

CDR3 nucleotide sequence: TGTGCCAGCAGGGGGGCGGGGACCCAGTACTTC. Protein product: CASRGAGTQYF. V is TRBV12-3 or TRBV12-4 and J is TRBJ2-5; D perhaps matches TRBD1 (6 bases). V was clipped by 6 bases and J by 7 bases, with 9 bases between them. This CDR3 has 11 residues.

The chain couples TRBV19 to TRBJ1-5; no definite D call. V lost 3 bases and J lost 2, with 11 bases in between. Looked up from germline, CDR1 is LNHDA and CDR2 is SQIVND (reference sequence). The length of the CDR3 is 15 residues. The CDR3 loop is CASSISRGGNQPQHF. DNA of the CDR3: TGTGCCAGTAGTATCTCACGCGGGGGCAATCAGCCCCAGCATTTT.

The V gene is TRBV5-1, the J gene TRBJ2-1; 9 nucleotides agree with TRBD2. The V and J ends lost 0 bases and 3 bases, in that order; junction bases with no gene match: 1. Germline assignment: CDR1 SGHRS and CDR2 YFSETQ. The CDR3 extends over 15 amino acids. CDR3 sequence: CASSLGLAVYNEQFF. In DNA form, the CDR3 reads TGCGCCAGCAGCTTGGGACTAGCGGTCTACAATGAGCAGTTCTTC.

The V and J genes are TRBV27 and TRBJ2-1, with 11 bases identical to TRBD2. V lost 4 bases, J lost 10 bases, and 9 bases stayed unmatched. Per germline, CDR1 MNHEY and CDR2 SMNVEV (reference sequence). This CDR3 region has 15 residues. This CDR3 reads CASSSPGLAVQEQFF. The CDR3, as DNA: TGTGCCAGCAGTTCCCCGGGACTAGCGGTTCAGGAGCAGTTCTTC.

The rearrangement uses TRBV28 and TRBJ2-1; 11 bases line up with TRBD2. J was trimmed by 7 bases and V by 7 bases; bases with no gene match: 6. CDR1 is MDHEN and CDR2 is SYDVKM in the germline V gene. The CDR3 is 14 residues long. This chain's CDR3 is CASIAGGPGNEQFF. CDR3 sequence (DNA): TGTGCCAGCATAGCGGGAGGGCCCGGGAATGAGCAGTTCTTC.

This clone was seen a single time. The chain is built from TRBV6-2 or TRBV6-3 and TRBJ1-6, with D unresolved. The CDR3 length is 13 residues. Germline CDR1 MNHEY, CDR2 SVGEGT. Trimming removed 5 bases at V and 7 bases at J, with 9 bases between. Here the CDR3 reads CASSPTGNSPLHF. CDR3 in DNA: TGTGCCAGCAGTCCAACGGGGAATTCACCCCTCCACTTT.

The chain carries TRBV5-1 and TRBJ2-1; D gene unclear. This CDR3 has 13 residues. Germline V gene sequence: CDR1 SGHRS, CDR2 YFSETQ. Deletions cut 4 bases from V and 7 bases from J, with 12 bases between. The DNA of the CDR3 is TGCGCCAGCAGCCTCTCAGGTCAGAATGAGCAGTTCTTC. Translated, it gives CASSLSGQNEQFF.

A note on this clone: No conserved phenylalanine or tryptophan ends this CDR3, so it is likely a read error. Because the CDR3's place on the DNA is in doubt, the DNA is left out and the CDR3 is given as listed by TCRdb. This CDR3 is CASTTSPAKKG. V gene TRBV6-4 combines with J gene TRBJ1-3; the table's D gene call, TRBD1, was not cross checked with the DNA. Counting both end residues, the CDR3 totals 11 amino acids. From germline, CDR1 is MRHNA and CDR2 SNTAGT.

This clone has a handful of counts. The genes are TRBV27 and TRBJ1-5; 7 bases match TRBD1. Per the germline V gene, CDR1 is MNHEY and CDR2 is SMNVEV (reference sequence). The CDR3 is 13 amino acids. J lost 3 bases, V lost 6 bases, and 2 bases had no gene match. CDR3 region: CASSGTANQPQHF. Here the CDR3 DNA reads TGTGCCAGCAGCGGGACAGCCAATCAGCCCCAGCATTTT.

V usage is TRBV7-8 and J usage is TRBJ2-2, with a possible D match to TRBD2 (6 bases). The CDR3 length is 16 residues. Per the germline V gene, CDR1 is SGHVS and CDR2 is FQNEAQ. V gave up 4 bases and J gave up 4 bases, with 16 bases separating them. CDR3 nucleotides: TGTGCCAGCAGCTCCCGTGGGGGGTGGCCCACCGGGGAGCTGTTTTTT. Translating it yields CASSSRGGWPTGELFF.

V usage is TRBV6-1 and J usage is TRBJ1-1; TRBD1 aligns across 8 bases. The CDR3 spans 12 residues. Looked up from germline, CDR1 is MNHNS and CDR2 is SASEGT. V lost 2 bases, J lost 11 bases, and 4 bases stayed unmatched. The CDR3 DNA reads TGTGCCAGCAGTGAACTGGACAGGGTGGCTTTCTTT. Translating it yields CASSELDRVAFF.

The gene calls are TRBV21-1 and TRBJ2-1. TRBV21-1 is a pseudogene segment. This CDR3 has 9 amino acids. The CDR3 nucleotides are TGTGCCCGCCACAATGAGCAGTTCTTC. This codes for CARHNEQFF.

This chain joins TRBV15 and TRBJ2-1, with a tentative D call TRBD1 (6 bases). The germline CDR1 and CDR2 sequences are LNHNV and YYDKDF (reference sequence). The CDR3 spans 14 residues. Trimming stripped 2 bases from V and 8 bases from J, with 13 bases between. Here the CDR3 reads CATSRTTGLDEQFF. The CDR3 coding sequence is TGTGCCACCAGCAGAACGACAGGTCTGGATGAGCAGTTCTTC.

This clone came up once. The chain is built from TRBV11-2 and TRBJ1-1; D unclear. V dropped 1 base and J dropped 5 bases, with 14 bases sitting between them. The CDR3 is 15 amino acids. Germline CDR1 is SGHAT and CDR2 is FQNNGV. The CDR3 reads CASSLGRLRGTEAFF. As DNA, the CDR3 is TGTGCCAGCAGCTTAGGGAGGTTACGAGGGACTGAAGCTTTCTTT.

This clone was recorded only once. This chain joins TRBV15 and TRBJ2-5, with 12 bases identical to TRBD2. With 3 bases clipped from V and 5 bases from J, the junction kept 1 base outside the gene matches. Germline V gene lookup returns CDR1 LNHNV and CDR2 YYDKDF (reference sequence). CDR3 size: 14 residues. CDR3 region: CATSSTSGRETQYF. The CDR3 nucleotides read TGTGCCACCAGCAGTACTAGCGGGAGGGAGACCCAGTACTTC.

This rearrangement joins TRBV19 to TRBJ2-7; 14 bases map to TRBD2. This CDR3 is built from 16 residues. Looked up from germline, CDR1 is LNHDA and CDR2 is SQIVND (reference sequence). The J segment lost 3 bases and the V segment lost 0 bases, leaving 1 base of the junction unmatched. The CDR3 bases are TGTGCCAGTAGTATAGAGGGACTAGCGGGAGTCTACGAGCAGTACTTC. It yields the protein CASSIEGLAGVYEQYF.

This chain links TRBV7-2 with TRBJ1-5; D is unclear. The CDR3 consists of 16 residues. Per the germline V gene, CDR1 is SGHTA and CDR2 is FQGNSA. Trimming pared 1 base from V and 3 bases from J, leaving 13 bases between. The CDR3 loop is CASSLDRVGHNQPQHF. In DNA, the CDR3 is TGTGCCAGCAGCTTAGATCGGGTGGGTCACAATCAGCCCCAGCATTTT.

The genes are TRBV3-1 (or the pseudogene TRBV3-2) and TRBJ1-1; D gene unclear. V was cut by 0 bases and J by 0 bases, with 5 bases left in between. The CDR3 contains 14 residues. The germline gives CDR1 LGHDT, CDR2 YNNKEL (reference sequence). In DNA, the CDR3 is TGTGCCAGCAGCCAAGAGGCTCTGAACACTGAAGCTTTCTTT. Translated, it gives CASSQEALNTEAFF.